These T cell receptor beta chains were read from a single sample in a study of T cell changes during pregnancy in multiple sclerosis. Here immunoSEQ multiplex PCR was the method, and the copy in TCRdb shows in-frame clones only, minus some. Of 50,000 to 65,000 clones listed, 70% to 90% were seen once; the top ten hold about 0.4%. Source: CD4+ T cells from peripheral blood mononuclear cells, taken in the third trimester of pregnancy. These TCRs come from a female donor with multiple sclerosis, enrolled in a pregnancy study. Both conserved end residues are part of each CDR3. The D gene is left open where the match is weak. Expanded clones get a size class; other rows say once, few or many, or leave the size out.

j_call d_call clone_size v_call cdr3_aa cdr3_nt
TRBJ1-1 TRBD1 NA TRBV6-5 CASSYRQGKAFF TGTGCCAGCAGTTACCGACAGGGGAAAGCTTTCTTT
TRBJ1-5 TRBD1 NA TRBV10-3 CAISTGGGNQPQHF TGTGCCATCAGTACAGGGGGCGGCAATCAGCCCCAGCATTTT
TRBJ1-2 TRBD1 NA TRBV5-5 CASSLADREAYGYTF TGTGCCAGCAGCTTGGCGGACAGGGAGGCCTATGGCTACACCTTC
TRBJ2-7 TRBD1 NA TRBV6-5 CASSDRDRGYEQYF TGTGCCAGCAGTGACCGGGACAGGGGATACGAGCAGTACTTC
TRBJ2-5 TRBD1 NA TRBV18 CASSPGTATGYQETQYF TGTGCCAGCTCACCCGGGACAGCGACGGGGTACCAAGAGACCCAGTACTTC
TRBJ1-3 NA NA TRBV18 CASSPGFATVSGNTIYF TGTGCCAGCTCACCAGGTTTCGCGACAGTCTCTGGAAACACCATATATTTT
TRBJ2-5 TRBD2 once TRBV7-2 CASSILAGGRGTQYF TGTGCCAGCAGCATACTAGCGGGGGGGAGGGGGACCCAGTACTTC
TRBJ2-5 NA NA TRBV7-9 CASSLMWLVGGTQYF TGTGCCAGCAGCTTAATGTGGCTAGTCGGGGGGACCCAGTACTTC
TRBJ2-1 NA NA TRBV9 CASSVVSSSYNEQFF TGTGCCAGCAGCGTAGTTTCGAGCTCCTACAATGAGCAGTTCTTC
TRBJ1-2 TRBD1 once TRBV7-9 CASSLLNRGLYGYTF TGTGCCAGCAGCCTCTTGAACAGGGGGCTCTATGGCTACACCTTC
TRBJ2-1 NA NA TRBV7-9 CASSLNTGFNEQFF TGTGCCAGCAGCCTTAACACAGGTTTCAATGAGCAGTTCTTC
TRBJ2-5 NA NA TRBV19 CASAAQDQGKNF TGTGCCAGTGCTGCTCAAGATCAGGGGAAGAACTTC
TRBJ1-1 TRBD1 few TRBV7-9 CASSSGQPDREAFF TGTGCCAGCAGCTCGGGACAGCCGGATAGGGAAGCTTTCTTT
TRBJ2-1 TRBD2 NA TRBV19 CASSIGRTSANEQFF TGTGCCAGTAGTATAGGGAGGACTAGCGCCAATGAGCAGTTCTTC
TRBJ1-5 NA NA TRBV6-1 CASSGPGRDQPQHF TGTGCCAGCAGTGGACCCGGGAGGGATCAGCCCCAGCATTTT
TRBJ2-3 NA NA TRBV11-2 CASSLGPGRDTQYF TGTGCCAGCAGCTTAGGGCCGGGGAGAGATACGCAGTATTTT
TRBJ1-1 TRBD1 once TRBV6-5 CASSLTGGPTEAFF TGTGCCAGCAGTTTGACAGGGGGTCCCACTGAAGCTTTCTTT
TRBJ1-6 NA NA TRBV6-6 CASSYYENSPLHF TGTGCCAGCAGTTATTACGAGAACTCACCCCTCCACTTT
TRBJ2-3 NA once TRBV30 CAWSYGIADTQYF TGTGCCTGGAGTTACGGGATAGCAGATACGCAGTATTTT